Shown below are 20 T cell receptor beta chains from a single sample sequenced in a study of T-cell memory formation after mild COVID-19. TCRdb re-called the 5' RACE reads with MiXCR, one entry per CDR3 protein. This repertoire shows 250,000 to 300,000 distinct CDR3 sequences, 7.5% to 9.5% found once; its top ten account for under 25%. The specimen sequenced was PBMCs or a T cell subset sorted from them (not recorded which). The receptors derive from a man younger than 35 who had mild COVID-19 (a few samples of this study predate the infection). Cell type and time point are not known.

The sample holds many counts of this clonotype. The J gene is TRBJ2-5, the V gene TRBV5-1; D is perhaps TRBD1 (5 bases). This CDR3 has 15 residues. With 7 bases removed from V and 5 bases from J, the gap between germline ends came to 21 bases. CDR1 SGHRS and CDR2 YFSETQ come from the germline V gene. The CDR3 nucleotides are TGCGCCAGCCAAGGGGATTACAAGGGTCTCGAGACCCAGTACTTC. Protein sequence: CASQGDYKGLETQYF.

A few counts support this clonotype. The genes are TRBV19 and TRBJ2-1; a possible D gene is TRBD2 (6 bases). CDR1 LNHDA and CDR2 SQIVND come from the germline V gene (reference sequence). CDR3 length equals 14 residues. V was clipped by 1 base and J by 8 bases, with 12 bases between them. CDR3 sequence: CASSIVEGRHEQFF. The CDR3 region has the DNA TGTGCCAGTAGTATAGTTGAGGGGAGGCATGAGCAGTTCTTC.

V is TRBV12-3 or TRBV12-4 and J is TRBJ2-1; 7 nucleotides align to TRBD2. V lost 3 bases to trimming and J lost 9 bases; unmatched junction nucleotides: 8. The CDR3 contains 14 residues. CDR3 in amino acids: CASSFRTSSGEQFF. CDR3 bases: TGTGCCAGCAGTTTCCGGACTAGTTCTGGTGAGCAGTTCTTC.

This clonotype has at least ten counts. The chain joins TRBV14 to TRBJ2-3, with D perhaps TRBD2 (5 bases). The CDR3 is 13 residues long. Per germline, CDR1 SGHDN and CDR2 FVKESK. The germline V and J ends were trimmed by 0 bases and 10 bases, with 11 bases remaining between them. The CDR3 region is CASSQDWTGSQYF. Written as DNA, the CDR3 is TGTGCCAGCAGCCAAGATTGGACGGGATCGCAGTATTTT.

This clonotype was seen many times. The chain recombines TRBV7-2 with TRBJ1-6, with a tentative D call TRBD1 (5 bases). The CDR3 is 15 residues long. Trimming took off 1 base at V and 10 bases at J, with 14 bases between the two ends. CDR1 is SGHTA, CDR2 FQGNSA, per germline. CDR3 loop: CASSLGGEGGSPLHF. The CDR3 DNA reads TGTGCCAGCAGCTTAGGGGGCGAAGGCGGCTCACCCCTCCACTTT.

The chain recombines TRBV4-3 with TRBJ2-3; 7 nucleotides line up with TRBD2. The V gene's germline CDR1 is LGHNA and CDR2 YSLEER. With 4 bases clipped from V and 5 bases from J, the junction kept 9 bases outside the gene matches. The CDR3 extends over 15 amino acids. Here the CDR3 reads CASSPQGGAGDTQYF. DNA of the CDR3: TGCGCCAGCAGCCCCCAGGGAGGGGCCGGAGATACGCAGTATTTT.

This clonotype was counted between two and nine times. The V call is TRBV7-9, the J call TRBJ1-6, with 10 bases lining up with TRBD1. CDR3 size: 14 residues. Germline V gene lookup returns CDR1 SEHNR and CDR2 FQNEAQ (reference sequence). With V trimmed by 6 bases and J by 9 bases, 5 bases remained unmatched. The CDR3 region has the DNA TGTGCCAGCAGTCGACAGGGGGCGGGTTCACCCCTCCACTTT. Translation gives CASSRQGAGSPLHF.

This clonotype was seen ten or more times. The chain combines TRBV5-1 with TRBJ2-7, with D perhaps being TRBD1 or TRBD2 (5 bases each). CDR1 is SGHRS and CDR2 is YFSETQ in the germline V gene. The CDR3 is 14 residues long. V lost 4 bases, J lost 3 bases, and 14 bases lay in between. The CDR3 region has the DNA TGCGCCAGCAGCCCTGGAGAGGGGAACTACGAGCAGTACTTC. Translating gives CASSPGEGNYEQYF.

The V and J genes are TRBV7-6 and TRBJ1-1, with 8 nucleotides matching TRBD1. This CDR3 contains 16 residues. With V trimmed by 6 bases and J by 5 bases, 14 bases remained unmatched. From germline, CDR1 is SGHVS and CDR2 FNYEAQ. The CDR3 loop reads CASSPPGQGMRTEAFF. CDR3 DNA sequence: TGTGCCAGCAGTCCGCCCGGACAGGGAATGAGGACTGAAGCTTTCTTT.

V usage is TRBV7-2 and J usage is TRBJ2-1; D ambiguous. This CDR3 is 12 amino acids long. Germline-derived CDR1 and CDR2 are SGHTA and FQGNSA. Between the trimmed V and J ends, which lost 4 bases and 8 bases, there was a span of 9 bases. This CDR3 is CASSSPFDEQFF. The CDR3 nucleotides are TGTGCCAGCAGCTCCCCCTTCGATGAGCAGTTCTTC.

The chain links TRBV4-3 to TRBJ2-3; D call uncertain. CDR1 LGHNA and CDR2 YSLEER come from the germline V gene. The V end lost 1 base, the J end lost 4 bases, and 15 bases lay between the germline ends. The CDR3 is 16 residues long. The CDR3 is CASSQAGPAVPDTQYF. The CDR3 DNA reads TGCGCCAGCAGCCAAGCGGGCCCAGCAGTCCCAGATACGCAGTATTTT.

The J gene is TRBJ2-2, the V gene TRBV20-1; 9 bases fit TRBD1. This CDR3 comprises 14 residues. The ends lost 1 base at V and 5 bases at J; junction bases unmatched: 2. Germline V lookup: CDR1 DFQATT, CDR2 SNEGSKA (reference sequence). The CDR3 sequence is CSARGGQGTGELFF. The CDR3 DNA reads TGCAGTGCTAGAGGGGGACAGGGTACCGGGGAGCTGTTTTTT.

This clonotype was counted between two and nine times. The chain combines TRBV6-1 with TRBJ1-3; D unresolved. The germline V and J ends were trimmed by 7 bases and 2 bases, with 12 bases remaining between them. The CDR3 runs to 14 residues. CDR1 is MNHNS, CDR2 SASEGT, per germline. This chain's CDR3 is CASTEISAGNTIYF. CDR3 bases: TGTGCCAGCACCGAAATTTCGGCTGGAAACACCATATATTTT.

This clonotype was seen a handful of times. The rearrangement uses TRBV6-6 and TRBJ1-5; a weak D match, TRBD1 (5 bases). This CDR3 region has 13 residues. Trimming took 2 bases from V and 6 from J, leaving 8 bases between them. Germline CDR1 reads MNHNY; CDR2 reads SVGAGI (reference sequence). The CDR3 sequence: CASSYTRAQPQHF. CDR3 nucleotides: TGTGCCAGCAGTTACACCAGGGCTCAGCCCCAGCATTTT.

The chain employs TRBV6-5 and TRBJ1-1; 8 bases are shared with TRBD1. The germline CDR1 and CDR2 sequences are MNHEY and SVGAGI. This CDR3 has 15 residues. V lost 6 bases, J lost 3 bases, and 9 bases stayed unmatched. The CDR3 spells CASSWRTGGHTEAFF. CDR3 nucleotides: TGTGCCAGCAGCTGGCGAACAGGGGGGCACACTGAAGCTTTCTTT.

The rearrangement uses TRBV6-5 and TRBJ1-5; D perhaps matches TRBD1 (6 bases). The CDR3 is made up of 13 amino acids. V lost 8 bases to trimming and J lost 2 bases, with 10 bases between them. Germline values: CDR1 MNHEY, CDR2 SVGAGI. CDR3 nucleotide sequence: TGTGCCAGCGGGACACGAGGCAATCAGCCCCAGCATTTT. The encoded protein is CASGTRGNQPQHF.

In its sample, this clonotype was seen a few times. The chain uses TRBV5-1 and TRBJ2-7, with 7 positions matching TRBD1. This CDR3 has 14 residues. The V and J ends lost 0 bases and 2 bases, in that order; junction bases with no gene match: 2. CDR1 and CDR2 from the germline V gene are SGHRS and YFSETQ. DNA for the CDR3: TGCGCCAGCAGCTTGGACAGGGGAGCCTACGAGCAGTACTTC. The encoded protein is CASSLDRGAYEQYF.

This clonotype was observed many times. J is TRBJ1-1 and V is TRBV7-9, with 7 bases aligning to TRBD1. After removal of 5 bases from V and 4 bases from J, the junction contained 7 bases not matched to a gene. The CDR3 runs to 14 residues. Per the germline V gene, CDR1 is SEHNR and CDR2 is FQNEAQ (reference sequence). Written as DNA, the CDR3 is TGTGCCAGCAGCCCTCGACAGGGAGGCACTGAAGCTTTCTTT. Encoded protein: CASSPRQGGTEAFF.

CDR3: CASIRTGGWTGELFF. In DNA form, the CDR3 reads TGTGCCAGCATTAGGACGGGAGGGTGGACCGGGGAGCTGTTTTTT. V is TRBV28 and J is TRBJ2-2; 8 bases are a match to TRBD2. This CDR3 comprises 15 residues. The V and J ends lost 7 bases and 5 bases, in that order; junction bases with no gene match: 9. Germline assignment: CDR1 MDHEN and CDR2 SYDVKM.

The chain has TRBV5-1 and TRBJ2-5; either TRBD1 or TRBD2 may supply D (5 bases each). Looked up from germline, CDR1 is SGHRS and CDR2 is YFSETQ. This CDR3 has 15 residues. V gave up 0 bases and J gave up 5 bases, with 14 bases separating them. The CDR3 reads CASSLVGTVEETQYF. In DNA, the CDR3 is TGCGCCAGCAGCTTGGTCGGGACCGTCGAGGAGACCCAGTACTTC.